This T cell receptor (beta chain) was observed in a study of T cells in Graves' hyperthyroidism and ophthalmopathy. The source material, RNA transcripts, was used to amplify TCR beta CDR3 regions. An initial round of RT-PCR targeting the TCR CDR3 relied on the HTBI primer set. TCRdb reprocessed the multiplex PCR reads via MiXCR and lists one record per CDR3 protein. The sample lists around 380,000 distinct CDR3 sequences, approximately 13% occurring once. In this sample, this clonotype turned up a few times. V lost 4 bases to trimming and J lost 9 bases, with 10 bases between them. CDR1 is SEHNR, CDR2 FQNEAQ, per germline (reference sequence). The CDR3 loop spans 12 amino acids.

The J gene is TRBJ2-1, the V gene TRBV7-9, with D perhaps being TRBD1 or TRBD2 (5 bases each). This receptor was taken from a man younger than 40 with Graves' hyperthyroidism that later progressed to Graves' ophthalmopathy. The sample taken for sequencing was blood. CDR3 in amino acids: CASSSAGSEQFF. CDR3 in DNA: TGTGCCAGCAGCTCAGCAGGGAGTGAGCAGTTCTTC.